This paragraph covers one TCR beta chain sequence. Its target is unknown. PCR amplification relied on 60 Vbeta primers (plus 13 Jbeta primers). Clones were read by immunoSEQ multiplex PCR, and TCRdb kept only the in-frame ones, dropping some. This specimen shows more than 45,000 clones; the ten leading clones hold roughly 17%. This sample was taken from a study of cytomegalovirus exposure and HLA in healthy donors. The junction had 4 bases not matched to a gene; V was cut back by 4 bases and J by 5 bases. CDR1 and CDR2 (germline): KGHSH, LQKENI. CDR3 length equals 15 residues. Study findings and constraints: Being productive about 87% or about 30% of the time was typical of most TCR beta V segments in an earlier analysis.

Sequenced input: PBMCs. The receptor was derived from a male donor in good health and CMV-seronegative. V and J are TRBV18 and TRBJ1-6; the match to TRBD1 covers 8 bases. The CDR3 loop reads CASSQGTGNNSPLHF. The CDR3 region has the DNA TGTGCCAGCTCACAGGGGACAGGCAATAATTCACCCCTCCACTTT.